This paragraph reports one TCR beta chain. Its target is unknown. Germline V gene data show CDR1 as MDHEN and CDR2 as SYDVKM. The CDR3 consists of 15 residues. The V gene lost 5 bases and the J gene lost 9 bases, with 19 bases spanning the gap. These data originate in a study of shared clonotypes between healthy human individuals. TCRdb keeps only in-frame clones here, not all; method: immunoSEQ multiplex PCR. The sample includes millions of clones, 85% to 95% seen only once; the top ten take 1.7%. General observations from the study: Sampling included only blood; tissue repertoires likely differ. Memory subsets generally showed lower estimated richness than naive subsets. Rarefaction revealed incomplete sorted-subset sequencing despite large depth.

CD8 cells classed as naive were CD45RO-negative and positively selected for CCR7, excluding terminally differentiated effector memory CD45RA+ cells. Healthy HIV-negative adults with no recent acute infections or vaccinations were recruited as donors. V gene TRBV28 combines with J gene TRBJ2-2; D is perhaps TRBD2 (5 bases). Sequencing input: naive CD8+ T cells from PBMCs. This receptor was obtained from a man aged 18 to 29 in good health. Some clones in this sample may be carry-over from other donors' samples. This CDR3 is CASSPRSGSSRELFF. DNA of the CDR3: TGTGCCAGCAGTCCCAGGTCGGGATCTTCTCGGGAGCTGTTTTTT.